These 23 T cell receptor beta chains originate from one sample sequenced in a study of early T cells in non-severe SARS-CoV-2 infection. From the 5' RACE reads, TCRdb called clonotypes with MiXCR, one entry per CDR3 protein. This sample yields 50,000 to 70,000 distinct CDR3 sequences, of which approximately 12% are seen a single time; 4.4% belongs to the top ten. Sample: whole blood. These receptors were taken from an adult who was a healthcare worker with PCR-confirmed SARS-CoV-2 infection or an uninfected control (not recorded which).

This clonotype was found many times. The chain uses TRBV19 and TRBJ2-3; no clear D gene. V lost 3 bases, J lost 4 bases, and 5 bases lay in between. The germline gives CDR1 LNHDA, CDR2 SQIVND (reference sequence). The CDR3 contains 12 residues. This CDR3 reads CASSIQSDTQYF. CDR3 coding DNA: TGTGCCAGTAGTATCCAGTCAGATACGCAGTATTTT. The entire variable domain, with the rest obtained from reference TRBV19 and TRBJ2-3, is as follows: DGGITQSPKYLFRKEGQNVTLSCEQNLNHDAMYWYRQDPGQGLRLIYYSQIVNDFQKGDIAEGYSVSREKKESFPLTVTSAQKNPTAFYLCASSIQSDTQYFGPGTRLTVL.

The sample holds many counts of this clonotype. CDR3 coding DNA: TGTGCCAGCAGCTTAGGCCCAACTAACTATGGCTACACCTTC. Translation: CASSLGPTNYGYTF. The V call is TRBV7-2, the J call TRBJ1-2; D remains unclear. CDR1 SGHTA and CDR2 FQGNSA come from the germline V gene. V lost 1 base, J lost 0 bases, and 6 bases lay in between. The CDR3 runs 14 residues.

The DNA for the CDR3 is TGCAGTGCTAGAGTTTTCGGTGTTGGTTACACTGAAGCTTTCTTT. This translates into CSARVFGVGYTEAFF. This chain joins TRBV20-1 and TRBJ1-1; no reliable D call. CDR1 is DFQATT, CDR2 SNEGSKA, per germline (reference sequence). The CDR3 covers 15 residues. Trimming shortened V by 1 base and J by 3 bases, and 15 bases separated the two germline ends.

CDR3 DNA sequence: TGCGCCAGCAGCTTGAGGCTAGCGGGAAACAATGAGCAGTTCTTC. Its protein product is CASSLRLAGNNEQFF. This chain uses TRBV5-1 with TRBJ2-1; TRBD2 agrees at 9 bases. CDR1 and CDR2 from the germline V gene are SGHRS and YFSETQ. The J segment lost 5 bases and the V segment lost 1 base, leaving 4 bases of the junction unmatched. The length of the CDR3 is 15 residues.

This clonotype has at least ten counts. The V call is TRBV11-2, the J call TRBJ2-1; 9 nucleotides line up with TRBD2. V dropped 2 bases and J dropped 10; count of bases not matched to a gene: 9. Per the germline V gene, CDR1 is SGHAT and CDR2 is FQNNGV. This CDR3 has 15 residues. The CDR3 DNA is TGTGCCAGCAGCTTACGGCCTAGCGGGGACCGAGAGCAGTTCTTC. Protein: CASSLRPSGDREQFF.

This clonotype showed up many times. The CDR3 here is CAISSTGPANTGELFF. CDR3 nucleotides: TGTGCCATCAGTTCAACAGGACCTGCGAACACCGGGGAGCTGTTTTTT. This rearrangement joins TRBV10-3 to TRBJ2-2; D perhaps matches TRBD1 (5 bases). The V and J ends lost 5 bases and 0 bases respectively, with 13 bases between them. Germline V lookup: CDR1 ENHRY, CDR2 SYGVKD. This CDR3 region has 16 residues.

This clonotype was counted many times. The chain joins TRBV28 to TRBJ2-5; TRBD2 might be the D (6 bases). CDR1 and CDR2 from the germline V gene are MDHEN and SYDVKM. CDR3 length equals 16 residues. Deletions cut 5 bases from V and 2 bases from J, with 18 bases between. In nucleotides, the CDR3 is TGTGCCAGCAGTCAACCCGGCGGCGGGGAGCAAGAGACCCAGTACTTC. The encoded protein is CASSQPGGGEQETQYF.

This clonotype was detected once. The chain links TRBV29-1 to TRBJ2-7; the match to TRBD1 covers 9 bases. The V gene's germline CDR1 is SQVTM and CDR2 ANQGSEA. Unmatched junction bases numbered 3, after V lost 6 bases and J lost 6 bases. The CDR3 contains 11 residues. This CDR3 reads CSVGQGGEQYF. The CDR3 DNA sequence: TGCAGCGTGGGACAGGGTGGCGAGCAGTACTTC.

This clonotype was observed many times. This rearrangement joins TRBV11-2 to TRBJ2-7; tentative D call: TRBD2 (5 bases). Germline CDR1 and CDR2: SGHAT and FQNNGV. V lost 3 bases and J lost 2, with 11 bases in between. This CDR3 contains 14 residues. CDR3 nucleotide sequence: TGTGCCAGCAGCTTCCTAGGAGGCGCCTACGAGCAGTACTTC. It yields the protein CASSFLGGAYEQYF.

This clonotype was counted between two and nine times. V and J are TRBV7-2 and TRBJ1-1; possible D gene TRBD1, 5 bases. V lost 5 bases and J lost 1, with 11 bases in between. CDR3 length: 14 amino acids. CDR1 and CDR2 from the germline V gene are SGHTA and FQGNSA. Here the CDR3 DNA reads TGTGCCAGCAGCCCCGGACACTCGAACACTGAAGCTTTCTTT. It is translated as CASSPGHSNTEAFF.

This clonotype came up many times. The chain recombines TRBV29-1 with TRBJ1-2; D gene uncertain. The CDR3 consists of 14 residues. Deletions cut 7 bases from V and 4 bases from J, with 19 bases between. Germline V gene sequence: CDR1 SQVTM, CDR2 ANQGSEA. In DNA form, the CDR3 reads TGCAGCGCCCGAAACGTAGAGGATCGCTATGGCTACACCTTC. Protein product: CSARNVEDRYGYTF.

In its sample, this clonotype was seen many times. This chain uses TRBV5-4 with TRBJ2-4; D is possibly TRBD2 (6 bases). The germline V gene has CDR1 SGHNT and CDR2 YYREEE (reference sequence). CDR3 length: 16 amino acids. Between the trimmed V and J ends, which lost 2 bases and 6 bases, there was a span of 18 bases. CDR3 in amino acids: CASSLDPGGAGNIQYF. The CDR3 region has the DNA TGTGCCAGCAGCTTAGACCCAGGAGGGGCGGGAAACATTCAGTACTTC.

This clonotype appeared many times. The chain employs TRBV3-1 and TRBJ2-3; no firm D call. Trimming shortened V by 4 bases and J by 1 base, and 3 bases separated the two germline ends. CDR3 length equals 12 residues. Germline lookup yields CDR1 LGHDT and CDR2 YNNKEL (reference sequence). The CDR3 sequence: CASSPRTDTQYF. The CDR3 bases are TGTGCCAGCAGCCCACGCACAGATACGCAGTATTTT.

The CDR3 nucleotides are TGCGCCAGCAGCATGGGGTCGTCCACGAACACCGGGGAGCTGTTTTTT. This encodes CASSMGSSTNTGELFF. The rearrangement uses TRBV5-1 and TRBJ2-2, with D uncertain. Deletions cut 4 bases from V and 0 bases from J, with 13 bases between. The CDR3 sequence is 16 residues long. CDR1 is SGHRS, CDR2 YFSETQ, per germline.

The table lists this clonotype with a few counts. The J gene is TRBJ1-2, the V gene TRBV14, with D tentatively TRBD1 (5 bases). V lost 2 bases, J lost 5 bases, and 18 bases lay in between. Germline loops: CDR1 SGHDN, CDR2 FVKESK. The CDR3 totals 16 residues. For the CDR3, the DNA is TGTGCCAGCAGCCAACCGGGACCGGGAGCTAGATATGGCTACACCTTC. Translation: CASSQPGPGARYGYTF.

This clonotype was detected only a few times. The V call is TRBV6-1, the J call TRBJ2-7; 10 nucleotides line up with TRBD1. Germline V CDR1 and CDR2: MNHNS, SASEGT. This CDR3 region has 15 residues. V was clipped by 6 bases and J by 2 bases; unmatched bases: 7. The CDR3 sequence: CASREGQGKPYEQYF. The CDR3 DNA is TGTGCCAGCAGGGAGGGACAGGGGAAACCCTACGAGCAGTACTTC.

The V call is TRBV29-1, the J call TRBJ1-1; D uncertain. Germline V gene data show CDR1 as SQVTM and CDR2 as ANQGSEA. The CDR3 is 14 residues long. Trimming removed 1 base from V and 1 base from J, with 10 bases in between. The CDR3 reads CSVEGRARNTEAFF. For the CDR3, the DNA is TGCAGCGTTGAAGGGAGGGCCAGGAACACTGAAGCTTTCTTT.

This clonotype occurred many times. V gene TRBV4-1 combines with J gene TRBJ2-3, with 12 bases that match TRBD2. The length of the CDR3 is 16 residues. CDR1 MGHRA and CDR2 YSYEKL come from the germline V gene. V trimming: 0 bases; J trimming: 5 bases; junction bases outside the gene matches: 3. The CDR3 reads CASSQELAGGGDTQYF. The CDR3 coding sequence is TGCGCCAGCAGCCAAGAACTAGCGGGAGGAGGAGATACGCAGTATTTT.

There are many counts of this clonotype. V gene TRBV20-1 combines with J gene TRBJ2-2; 7 bases agree with TRBD2. The CDR3 contains 16 residues. Germline loops: CDR1 DFQATT, CDR2 SNEGSKA (reference sequence). The V gene end was trimmed by 1 base and the J gene end by 0 bases; junction bases not matched to a gene: 5. The CDR3 sequence is CSARVQAGPNTGELFF. The DNA of the CDR3 is TGCAGTGCTAGAGTACAAGCGGGACCGAACACCGGGGAGCTGTTTTTT.

This clonotype was counted a few times. CDR3 coding DNA: TGTGCCAGCAGAACCCTTGAGGCCGGGCTGAACACTGAAGCTTTCTTT. Residues: CASRTLEAGLNTEAFF. The chain employs TRBV6-2 or TRBV6-3 and TRBJ1-1; D gene ambiguous. The V end lost 6 bases, the J end lost 0 bases, and 17 bases lay between the germline ends. The CDR3 is 16 amino acids. Per the germline V gene, CDR1 is MNHEY and CDR2 is SVGEGT.

This chain joins TRBV25-1 and TRBJ1-3; D is undetermined. V gave up 3 bases and J gave up 6 bases, with 12 bases separating them. The CDR3 loop spans 14 amino acids. From germline, CDR1 is MGHDK and CDR2 SYGVNS. CDR3 nucleotide sequence: TGTGCCAGCAGTGAGGCCGGGGTGGTAAACACCATATATTTT. Translating gives CASSEAGVVNTIYF.

This CDR3 is CASSELGNTEAFF. The CDR3 coding sequence is TGTGCCAGCAGTGAATTGGGGAACACTGAAGCTTTCTTT. The rearrangement joins TRBV2 to TRBJ1-1, with D hard to call. Germline CDR1 is SNHLY and CDR2 is FYNNEI. Trimming cost V 2 bases and J 1 base, with 5 bases left between them. There are 13 residues in the CDR3.

This clonotype was observed a handful of times. This chain joins TRBV28 and TRBJ2-4; 7 bases fit TRBD1. Germline V gene data show CDR1 as MDHEN and CDR2 as SYDVKM. The CDR3 extends over 14 amino acids. Unmatched junction bases numbered 5, after V lost 9 bases and J lost 0 bases. Here the CDR3 DNA reads TGTGCCAGTAAACAGGGGTTAGCCAAAAACATTCAGTACTTC. Translated: CASKQGLAKNIQYF.